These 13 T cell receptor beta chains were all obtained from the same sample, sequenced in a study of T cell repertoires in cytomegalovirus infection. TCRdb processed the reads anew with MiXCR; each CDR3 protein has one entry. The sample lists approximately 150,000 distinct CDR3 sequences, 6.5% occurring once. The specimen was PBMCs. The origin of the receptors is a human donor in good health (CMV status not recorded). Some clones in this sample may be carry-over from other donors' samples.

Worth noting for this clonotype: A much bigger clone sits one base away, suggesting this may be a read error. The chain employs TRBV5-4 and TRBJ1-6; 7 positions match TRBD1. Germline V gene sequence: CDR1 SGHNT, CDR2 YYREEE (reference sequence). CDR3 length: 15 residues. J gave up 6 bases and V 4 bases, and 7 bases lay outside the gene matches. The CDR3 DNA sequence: TGTGCCAGCAGCCCCGTGACAGGGTTTAATTCACCCCTCCACTTT. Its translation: CASSPVTGFNSPLHF.

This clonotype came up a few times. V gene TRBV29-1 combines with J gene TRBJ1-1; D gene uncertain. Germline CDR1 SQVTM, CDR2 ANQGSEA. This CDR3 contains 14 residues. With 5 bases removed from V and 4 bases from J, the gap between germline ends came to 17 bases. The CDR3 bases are TGCAGCGTTTGTCCCGGCACCCGATGCACTGAAGCTTTCTTT. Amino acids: CSVCPGTRCTEAFF.

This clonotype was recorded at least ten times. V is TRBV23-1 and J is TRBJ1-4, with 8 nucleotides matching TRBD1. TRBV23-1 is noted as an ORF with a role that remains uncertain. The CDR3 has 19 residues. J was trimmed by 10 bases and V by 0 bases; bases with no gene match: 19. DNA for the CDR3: TGCGCCAGCAGTCAATCTGCAAGGACAGGGCGTATCTTTCTCGGAAAACTGTTTTTT. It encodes CASSQSARTGRIFLGKLFF.

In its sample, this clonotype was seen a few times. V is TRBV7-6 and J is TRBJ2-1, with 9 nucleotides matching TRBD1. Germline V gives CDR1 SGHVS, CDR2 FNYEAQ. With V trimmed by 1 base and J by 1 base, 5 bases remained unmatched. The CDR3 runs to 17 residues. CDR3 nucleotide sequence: TGTGCCAGCAGCTTAGGACTGGGGACAGGGTCCTACAATGAGCAGTTCTTC. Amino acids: CASSLGLGTGSYNEQFF.

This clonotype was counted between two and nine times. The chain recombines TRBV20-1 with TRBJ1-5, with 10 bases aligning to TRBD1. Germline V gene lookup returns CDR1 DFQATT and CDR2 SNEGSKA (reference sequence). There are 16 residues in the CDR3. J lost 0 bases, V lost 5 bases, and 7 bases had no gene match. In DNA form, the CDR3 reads TGCAGTGCTTTCCGACAGGGGGCCAATAGCAATCAGCCCCAGCATTTT. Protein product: CSAFRQGANSNQPQHF.

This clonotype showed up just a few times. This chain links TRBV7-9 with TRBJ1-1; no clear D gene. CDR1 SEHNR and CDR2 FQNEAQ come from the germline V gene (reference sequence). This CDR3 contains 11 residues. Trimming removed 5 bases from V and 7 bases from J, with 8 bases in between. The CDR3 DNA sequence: TGTGCCAGCAGCCTTTCTCATGAAGCTTTCTTT. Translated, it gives CASSLSHEAFF.

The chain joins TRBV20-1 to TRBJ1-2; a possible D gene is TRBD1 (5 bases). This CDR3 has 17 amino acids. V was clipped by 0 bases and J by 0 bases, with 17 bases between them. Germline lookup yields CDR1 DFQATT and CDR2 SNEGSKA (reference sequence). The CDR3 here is CSAREALRQTSNYGYTF. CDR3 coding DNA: TGCAGTGCTAGAGAGGCCCTTAGACAGACCTCTAACTATGGCTACACCTTC.

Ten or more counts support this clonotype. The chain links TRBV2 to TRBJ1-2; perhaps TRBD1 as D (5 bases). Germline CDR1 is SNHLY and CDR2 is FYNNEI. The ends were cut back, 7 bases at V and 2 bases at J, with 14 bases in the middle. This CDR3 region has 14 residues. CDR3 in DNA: TGTGCCAGCATCGGGCAGGGCAAAAACTATGGCTACACCTTC. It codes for CASIGQGKNYGYTF.

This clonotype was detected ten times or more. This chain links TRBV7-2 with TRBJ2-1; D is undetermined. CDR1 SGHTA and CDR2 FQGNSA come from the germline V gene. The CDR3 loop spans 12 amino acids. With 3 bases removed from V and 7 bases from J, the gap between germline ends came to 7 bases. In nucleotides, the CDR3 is TGTGCCAGCAGCTTTACTGGGAATGAGCAGTTCTTC. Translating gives CASSFTGNEQFF. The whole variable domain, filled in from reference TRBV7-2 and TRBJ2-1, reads GAGVSQSPSNKVTEKGKDVELRCDPISGHTALYWYRQSLGQGLEFLIYFQGNSAPDKSGLPSDRFSAERTGGSVSTLTIQRTQQEDSAVYLCASSFTGNEQFFGPGTRLTVL.

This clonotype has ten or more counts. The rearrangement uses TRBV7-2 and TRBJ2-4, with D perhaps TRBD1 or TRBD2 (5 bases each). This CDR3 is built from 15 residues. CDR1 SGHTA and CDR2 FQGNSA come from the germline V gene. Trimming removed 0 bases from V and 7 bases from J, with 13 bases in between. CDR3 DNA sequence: TGTGCCAGCAGCTTAGCAGCCGGGACCCTTAACATTCAGTACTTC. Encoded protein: CASSLAAGTLNIQYF.

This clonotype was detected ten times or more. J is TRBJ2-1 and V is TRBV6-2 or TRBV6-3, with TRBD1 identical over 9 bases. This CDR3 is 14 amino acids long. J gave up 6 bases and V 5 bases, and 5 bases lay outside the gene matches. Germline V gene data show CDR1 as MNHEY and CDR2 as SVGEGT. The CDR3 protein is CASSTGTGRNEQFF. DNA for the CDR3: TGTGCCAGCAGTACCGGGACAGGGCGCAATGAGCAGTTCTTC.

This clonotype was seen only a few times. The DNA of the CDR3 is TGTGCCAGCAGCGGGACCAGGGAATATAATGAAAAACTGTTTTTT. Protein sequence: CASSGTREYNEKLFF. This chain connects TRBV28 to TRBJ1-4; TRBD1 is a possible D gene (5 bases). This CDR3 is 15 amino acids long. Germline V gene data show CDR1 as MDHEN and CDR2 as SYDVKM. V lost 6 bases, J lost 4 bases, and 15 bases lay in between.

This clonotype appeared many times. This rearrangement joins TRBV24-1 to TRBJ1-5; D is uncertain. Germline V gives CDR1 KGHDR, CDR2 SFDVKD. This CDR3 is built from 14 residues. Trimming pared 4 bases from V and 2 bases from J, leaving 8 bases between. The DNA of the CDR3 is TGTGCCACCAGTGAGGGGTTGCGCAATCAGCCCCAGCATTTT. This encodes CATSEGLRNQPQHF.